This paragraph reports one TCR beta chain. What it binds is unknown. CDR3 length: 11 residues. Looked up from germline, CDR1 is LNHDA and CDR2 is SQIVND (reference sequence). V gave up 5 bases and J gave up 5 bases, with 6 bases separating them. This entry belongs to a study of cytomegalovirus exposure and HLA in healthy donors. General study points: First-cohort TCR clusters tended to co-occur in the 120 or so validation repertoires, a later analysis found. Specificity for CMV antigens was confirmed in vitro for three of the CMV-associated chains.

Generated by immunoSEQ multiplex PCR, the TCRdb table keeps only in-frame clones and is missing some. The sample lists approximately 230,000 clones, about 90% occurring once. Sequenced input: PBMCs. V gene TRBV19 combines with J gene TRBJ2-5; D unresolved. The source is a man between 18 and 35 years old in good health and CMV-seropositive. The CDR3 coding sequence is TGTGCCAGTAGTGTGGGGGAGACCCAGTACTTC. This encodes CASSVGETQYF.